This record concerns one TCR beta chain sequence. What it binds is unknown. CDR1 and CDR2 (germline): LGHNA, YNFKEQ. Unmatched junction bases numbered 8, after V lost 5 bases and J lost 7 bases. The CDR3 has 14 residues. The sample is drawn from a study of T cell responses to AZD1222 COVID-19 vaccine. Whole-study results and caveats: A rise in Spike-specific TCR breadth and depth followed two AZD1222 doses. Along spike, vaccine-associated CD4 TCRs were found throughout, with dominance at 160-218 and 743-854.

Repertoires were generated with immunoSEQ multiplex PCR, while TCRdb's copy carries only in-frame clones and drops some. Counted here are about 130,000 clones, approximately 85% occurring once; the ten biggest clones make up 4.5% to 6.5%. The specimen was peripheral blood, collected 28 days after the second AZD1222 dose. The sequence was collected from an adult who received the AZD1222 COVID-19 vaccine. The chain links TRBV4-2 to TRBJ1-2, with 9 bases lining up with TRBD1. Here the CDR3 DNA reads TGTGCCAGCAGCGCAACACAGGGGGCGGGTGGCTACACCTTC. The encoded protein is CASSATQGAGGYTF.